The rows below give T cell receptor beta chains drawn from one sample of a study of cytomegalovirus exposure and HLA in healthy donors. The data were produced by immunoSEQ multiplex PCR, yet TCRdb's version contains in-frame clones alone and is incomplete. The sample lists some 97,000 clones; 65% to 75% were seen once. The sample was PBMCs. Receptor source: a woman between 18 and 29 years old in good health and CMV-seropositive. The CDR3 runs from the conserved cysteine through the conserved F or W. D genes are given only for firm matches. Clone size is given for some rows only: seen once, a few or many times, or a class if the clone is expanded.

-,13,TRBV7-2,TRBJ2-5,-,CASSLPPQETQYF,TGTGCCAGCAGCTTACCCCCACAAGAGACCCAGTACTTC
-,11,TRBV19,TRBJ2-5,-,CASSIRETQYF,TGTGCCAGTAGTATCCGAGAGACCCAGTACTTC
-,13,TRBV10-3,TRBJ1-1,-,CAITPGDSHEAFF,TGTGCCATCACCCCCGGCGACAGCCATGAAGCTTTCTTT
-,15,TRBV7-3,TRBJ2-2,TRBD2,CASSLTTSGTGELFF,TGTGCCAGCAGCTTAACAACTAGCGGCACCGGGGAGCTGTTTTTT
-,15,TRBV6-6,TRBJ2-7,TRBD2,CASSTTSGSAYEQYF,TGTGCCAGCAGCACAACTAGCGGGAGCGCCTACGAGCAGTACTTC
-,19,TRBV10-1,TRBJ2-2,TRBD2,CASSESRKRELANTGELFF,TGCGCCAGCAGTGAGTCGAGGAAGCGGGAACTCGCGAACACCGGGGAGCTGTTTTTT
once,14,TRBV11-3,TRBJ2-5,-,CASSLKGTAGTQYF,TGTGCCAGCAGCTTAAAAGGGACTGCAGGGACCCAGTACTTC
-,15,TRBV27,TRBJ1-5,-,CASSLLASSNQPQHF,TGTGCCAGCAGTTTATTAGCCAGTAGCAATCAGCCCCAGCATTTT
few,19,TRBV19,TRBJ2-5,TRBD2,CASSIVGGWTSGNQETQYF,TGTGCCAGTAGTATAGTGGGCGGATGGACTAGCGGTAATCAAGAGACCCAGTACTTC
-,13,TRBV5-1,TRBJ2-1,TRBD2,CASPLAGDGEQFF,TGCGCCAGCCCTCTAGCGGGAGACGGTGAGCAGTTCTTC
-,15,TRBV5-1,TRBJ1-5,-,CASSPGGLDNQPQHF,TGCGCCAGCAGCCCCGGGGGGTTGGACAATCAGCCCCAGCATTTT